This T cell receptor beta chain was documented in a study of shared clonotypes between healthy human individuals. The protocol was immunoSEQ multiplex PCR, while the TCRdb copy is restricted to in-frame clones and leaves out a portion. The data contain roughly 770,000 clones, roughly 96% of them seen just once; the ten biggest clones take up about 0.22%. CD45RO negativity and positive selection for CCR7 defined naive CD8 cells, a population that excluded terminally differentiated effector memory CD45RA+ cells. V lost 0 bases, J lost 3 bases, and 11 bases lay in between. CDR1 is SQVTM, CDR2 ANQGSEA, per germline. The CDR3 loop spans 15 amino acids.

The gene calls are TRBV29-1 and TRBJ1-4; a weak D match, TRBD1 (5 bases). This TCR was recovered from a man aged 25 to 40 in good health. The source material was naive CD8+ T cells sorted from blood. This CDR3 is CSVEDETAPNEKLFF. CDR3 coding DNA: TGCAGCGTTGAAGATGAGACAGCGCCTAATGAAAAACTGTTTTTT.